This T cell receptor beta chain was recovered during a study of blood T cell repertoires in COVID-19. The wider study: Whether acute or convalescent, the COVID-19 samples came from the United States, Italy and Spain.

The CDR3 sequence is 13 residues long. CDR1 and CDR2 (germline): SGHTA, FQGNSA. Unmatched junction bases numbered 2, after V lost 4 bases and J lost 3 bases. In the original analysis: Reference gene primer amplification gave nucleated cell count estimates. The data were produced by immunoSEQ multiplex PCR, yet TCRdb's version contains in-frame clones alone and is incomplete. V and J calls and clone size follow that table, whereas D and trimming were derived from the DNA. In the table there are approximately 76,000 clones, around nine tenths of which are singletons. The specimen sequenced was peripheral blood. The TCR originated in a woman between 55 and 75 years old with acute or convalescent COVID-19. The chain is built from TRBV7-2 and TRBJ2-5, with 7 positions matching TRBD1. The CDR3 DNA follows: TGTGCCAGCAGCTCGGGACAGAAAGAGACCCAGTACTTC. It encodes CASSSGQKETQYF.